This entry lists 9 T cell receptor beta chains sequenced from one sample in a study of T cell changes during pregnancy in multiple sclerosis. Profiling relied on immunoSEQ multiplex PCR, and the TCRdb table lists in-frame clones only, not all of them. The table records about 40,000 clones, more than 80% of them present only once. This specimen was peripheral blood, taken before pregnancy. Receptors originate from a female donor with multiple sclerosis, enrolled in a pregnancy study.

The gene calls are TRBV5-1 and TRBJ2-1; 9 nucleotides match TRBD2. This CDR3 spans 15 amino acids. V dropped 4 bases and J dropped 4; count of bases not matched to a gene: 6. In germline, CDR1 is SGHRS, CDR2 YFSETQ. The CDR3 nucleotides are TGCGCCAGCAGCCTAGAGGGACTAGCTTACAATGAGCAGTTCTTC. Protein product: CASSLEGLAYNEQFF. Looking up the rest from reference TRBV5-1 and TRBJ2-1 gives the full variable domain: KAGVTQTPRYLIKTRGQQVTLSCSPISGHRSVSWYQQTPGQGLQFLFEYFSETQRNKGNFPGRFSGRQFSNSRSEMNVSTLELGDSALYLCASSLEGLAYNEQFFGPGTRLTVL.

The CDR3 nucleotides read TGTGCCAGCAGTGAATTGCGGGGAGGGCCGGGTGAGCAGTTCTTC. Translation gives CASSELRGGPGEQFF. J is TRBJ2-1 and V is TRBV6-1; the match to TRBD2 covers 7 bases. Unmatched junction bases numbered 10, after V lost 2 bases and J lost 9 bases. The germline V gene encodes CDR1 MNHNS and CDR2 SASEGT. The CDR3 is made up of 15 amino acids.

Concerning this clone itself: Other DNA sequences in the sample encode the same CDR3. This chain links TRBV18 with TRBJ1-2; no reliable D call. Germline CDR1 is KGHSH and CDR2 is LQKENI. Trimming took 2 bases from V and 2 from J, leaving 6 bases between them. This CDR3 region has 13 residues. The CDR3 is CASSPGGNYGYTF. In DNA form, the CDR3 reads TGTGCCAGCTCACCAGGCGGGAACTATGGCTACACCTTC.

The rearrangement links TRBV11-3 to TRBJ2-7; 8 positions agree with TRBD1. V gave up 5 bases and J gave up 3 bases; unmatched junction bases: 3. The CDR3 loop spans 13 amino acids. CDR1 is SGHNT, CDR2 YENEEA, per germline. CDR3 amino acids: CASSNTGGYEQYF. The CDR3 DNA sequence: TGTGCCAGCAGCAATACAGGGGGCTACGAGCAGTACTTC.

The rearrangement links TRBV28 to TRBJ1-5; TRBD1 might be the D (6 bases). CDR3 size: 16 residues. Trimming took 3 bases from V and 5 from J, leaving 17 bases between them. The germline V gene encodes CDR1 MDHEN and CDR2 SYDVKM. This chain's CDR3 is CASSFGRGGWDQPQHF. The CDR3 region has the DNA TGTGCCAGCAGTTTCGGCAGGGGCGGCTGGGATCAGCCCCAGCATTTT.

The rearrangement joins TRBV28 to TRBJ1-1, with D perhaps TRBD1 (6 bases). V was shortened by 2 bases and J by 7 bases, with 14 bases between the two germline ends. CDR3 length: 14 amino acids. The V gene's germline CDR1 is MDHEN and CDR2 SYDVKM. The chain's CDR3 is CASSLQGQPIEAFF. The DNA for the CDR3 is TGTGCCAGCAGTTTACAAGGACAGCCCATTGAAGCTTTCTTT.

The chain is built from TRBV7-3 and TRBJ2-5; the D gene is possibly TRBD2 (6 bases). The CDR3 is 15 residues long. Deletions cut 2 bases from V and 1 base from J, with 11 bases between. Germline CDR1 SGHTA, CDR2 FQGTGA. This CDR3 is CASSLQAGSQETQYF. For the CDR3, the DNA is TGTGCCAGCAGCTTACAAGCGGGTAGCCAAGAGACCCAGTACTTC.

The genes are TRBV6-1 and TRBJ2-3, with D possibly being TRBD1 (6 bases). CDR1 and CDR2 from the germline V gene are MNHNS and SASEGT. This CDR3 contains 14 residues. The V end lost 4 bases, the J end lost 3 bases, and 11 bases lay between the germline ends. CDR3 in amino acids: CASSARQGTDTQYF. CDR3 nucleotide sequence: TGTGCCAGCAGTGCCCGCCAGGGGACAGATACGCAGTATTTT.

The gene calls are TRBV6-6 and TRBJ1-4; possibly TRBD1 for D (6 bases). The V gene lost 7 bases and the J gene lost 8 bases, with 14 bases spanning the gap. The germline CDR1 and CDR2 sequences are MNHNY and SVGAGI (reference sequence). The CDR3 spans 13 residues. CDR3 loop: CASTGGRNEKLFF. As DNA, the CDR3 is TGTGCCAGCACGGGGGGGCGAAACGAAAAACTGTTTTTT.